This TCR beta chain was retrieved from a study of cytotoxic CD8 clonotypes in ibrutinib-treated CLL. At the level of the study: After median approximately 6 years, approximately 15 stayed in remission, about 12 progressed; responses roughly 25 partial, 2 complete.

TCRdb keeps only in-frame clones here, not all; method: immunoSEQ multiplex PCR. The data show more than 110,000 clones, with 75% to 95% seen just once and 9.5% to 14% held by the top ten. Trimming took off 4 bases at V and 2 bases at J, with 11 bases between the two ends. The V gene's germline CDR1 is SEHNR and CDR2 FQNEAQ (reference sequence). The CDR3 runs 14 residues. This clone was observed a single time. Here the sequenced sample was PBMCs, taken after 12 months of ibrutinib treatment. The clonotype originates from a human donor with chronic lymphocytic leukemia. This chain joins TRBV7-9 and TRBJ1-2, with D unclear. The CDR3 DNA is TGTGCCAGCAGCTCAAATTCCGGGAACTATGGCTACACCTTC. This codes for CASSSNSGNYGYTF.